Shown below are 16 T cell receptor beta chains from a single sample sequenced in a study of PD-L1 blockade in urothelial cancer. The assay was immunoSEQ multiplex PCR, and TCRdb's table has in-frame clones only and misses some. The data contain tens of thousands of clones, 80% to 95% of them singletons. The sequencing here drew on PBMCs, taken around atezolizumab (anti-PD-L1) treatment. The receptors were gathered from a man aged 65-85 years with urothelial cancer.

This clone was seen more than once but under ten times. The chain links TRBV15 to TRBJ1-5; 7 bases map to TRBD1. V was clipped by 8 bases and J by 6 bases; unmatched bases: 4. The germline CDR1 and CDR2 sequences are LNHNV and YYDKDF (reference sequence). The CDR3 length is 12 residues. CDR3 nucleotide sequence: TGTGCCACCTCCGACAGGGCTCAGCCCCAGCATTTT. Protein sequence: CATSDRAQPQHF.

V gene TRBV28 combines with J gene TRBJ2-3, with D possibly matching TRBD2 (5 bases). The CDR3 runs to 14 residues. The germline V gene encodes CDR1 MDHEN and CDR2 SYDVKM. V lost 5 bases and J 3 bases, leaving 12 bases between the germline ends. The CDR3 region is CASSPDSLTDTQYF. The CDR3 region has the DNA TGTGCCAGCAGTCCGGACTCCTTGACAGATACGCAGTATTTT. Full variable domain (missing parts from reference TRBV28 and TRBJ2-3): DVKVTQSSRYLVKRTGEKVFLECVQDMDHENMFWYRQDPGLGLRLIYFSYDVKMKEKGDIPEGYSVSREKKERFSLILESASTNQTSMYLCASSPDSLTDTQYFGPGTRLTVL.

The rearrangement joins TRBV18 to TRBJ2-5, with TRBD2 identical over 8 bases. Trimming removed 4 bases from V and 4 bases from J; junction bases left unmatched: 5. Germline values: CDR1 KGHSH, CDR2 LQKENI. CDR3 length: 14 residues. The CDR3 DNA sequence: TGTGCCAGCTCACGGTCAGGGACTAGAGAGACCCAGTACTTC. As protein: CASSRSGTRETQYF.

The chain uses TRBV18 and TRBJ2-5; no clear D gene. Germline V gives CDR1 KGHSH, CDR2 LQKENI. The CDR3 extends over 12 amino acids. With 3 bases removed from V and 4 bases from J, the gap between germline ends came to 6 bases. The CDR3 nucleotides are TGTGCCAGCTCACCGGCAAGAGAGACCCAGTACTTC. It encodes CASSPARETQYF.

This clone was counted a few times. V usage is TRBV14 and J usage is TRBJ2-7; TRBD2 matches at 7 bases. V was clipped by 2 bases and J by 7 bases; unmatched bases: 17. Per germline, CDR1 SGHDN and CDR2 FVKESK. The CDR3 spans 17 residues. CDR3 DNA sequence: TGTGCCAGCAGCCAAACCTGGGGAGGGTTAGCTTCAAGGGAGCAGTACTTC. Translating it yields CASSQTWGGLASREQYF. Full variable domain (outside the CDR3, taken from reference TRBV14 and TRBJ2-7): EAGVTQFPSHSVIEKGQTVTLRCDPISGHDNLYWYRRVMGKEIKFLLHFVKESKQDESGMPNNRFLAERTGGTYSTLKVQPAELEDSGVYFCASSQTWGGLASREQYFGPGTRLTVT.

This sequence joins TRBV28 and TRBJ2-1, with TRBD2 identical over 12 bases. V lost 7 bases to trimming and J lost 8 bases; unmatched junction nucleotides: 18. This CDR3 region has 18 residues. Looked up from germline, CDR1 is MDHEN and CDR2 is SYDVKM. In nucleotides, the CDR3 is TGTGCCAGCATTTCGGCAGCCGGGGGACTAGCGGGTTTCGATGAGCAGTTCTTC. It specifies CASISAAGGLAGFDEQFF.

The chain joins TRBV7-6 to TRBJ2-2, with 7 positions matching TRBD2. V lost 1 base, J lost 0 bases, and 5 bases stayed unmatched. Germline values: CDR1 SGHVS, CDR2 FNYEAQ. The CDR3 runs to 17 residues. CDR3 coding DNA: TGTGCCAGCAGCTTAGTCCCTAGCGGACCGAACACCGGGGAGCTGTTTTTT. Translated, it gives CASSLVPSGPNTGELFF.

CDR3: CASSRDRSYEQYF. CDR3 in DNA: TGTGCCAGCAGCCGGGACAGGTCCTACGAGCAGTACTTC. The V gene is TRBV7-7, the J gene TRBJ2-7; 8 bases fit TRBD1. Germline trimming cut 5 bases from V and 1 base from J; bases unmatched to any gene: 1. Germline CDR1 and CDR2: SSHAT and FNYEAQ (reference sequence). The CDR3 length is 13 residues.

The chain couples TRBV6-5 to TRBJ2-6; possibly TRBD1 for D (7 bases). From germline, CDR1 is MNHEY and CDR2 SVGAGI. The length of the CDR3 is 15 residues. V gave up 7 bases and J gave up 3 bases, with 13 bases separating them. CDR3 sequence: CASKLQGGGANVLTF. The CDR3 bases are TGTGCCAGCAAACTTCAGGGGGGTGGGGCCAACGTCCTGACTTTC.

The sample holds one count of this clone. The J gene is TRBJ1-6, the V gene TRBV18, with a tentative D call TRBD1 (5 bases). This CDR3 region has 14 residues. Trimming cost V 5 bases and J 11 bases, with 16 bases left between them. CDR1 is KGHSH, CDR2 LQKENI, per germline. DNA of the CDR3: TGTGCCAGCTCAACGGGGGTCCAGTGGACACCCCTCCACTTT. As protein: CASSTGVQWTPLHF.

The chain couples TRBV25-1 to TRBJ1-2, with a tentative D call TRBD1 (6 bases). Trimming took 6 bases from V and 7 from J, leaving 15 bases between them. The germline V gene encodes CDR1 MGHDK and CDR2 SYGVNS. The CDR3 is 13 amino acids. The CDR3 sequence is CASSPTRGTGYTF. Written as DNA, the CDR3 is TGTGCCAGCAGCCCAACCAGGGGTACTGGCTACACCTTC.

This clone occurred once. The chain is built from TRBV7-3 and TRBJ2-7; TRBD2 aligns across 9 bases. The CDR3 contains 13 residues. J gave up 3 bases and V 6 bases, and 3 bases lay outside the gene matches. Germline V gene data show CDR1 as SGHTA and CDR2 as FQGTGA. As DNA, the CDR3 is TGTGCCAGCAGTCCAGCGGGAGGCTACGAGCAGTACTTC. Protein sequence: CASSPAGGYEQYF.

This chain connects TRBV5-1 to TRBJ2-1; D is uncertain. Germline CDR1 and CDR2: SGHRS and YFSETQ. The CDR3 consists of 11 residues. With 2 bases removed from V and 8 bases from J, the gap between germline ends came to 5 bases. CDR3 sequence reads: CASSFSDEQFF. CDR3 sequence (DNA): TGCGCCAGCAGCTTTTCCGATGAGCAGTTCTTC.

The rearrangement joins TRBV30 to TRBJ1-3; 7 nucleotides line up with TRBD1. Trimming took 1 base from V and 4 from J; bases not matched to a gene: 7. Germline CDR1 and CDR2: GTSNPN and SVGIG (reference sequence). The CDR3 is made up of 15 amino acids. The CDR3 sequence: CAWSAQDRDGNTIYF. In DNA form, the CDR3 reads TGTGCCTGGAGTGCCCAAGACAGGGACGGAAACACCATATATTTT.

The rearrangement links TRBV1 to TRBJ2-1; TRBD2 is the table's D call and was not checked against the DNA. TRBV1 is marked as a pseudogene. CDR3 size: 19 residues. CDR3 protein: CTSSQAPCGRDLPYNEQFF. The CDR3 DNA reads as TGCACCAGCAGCCAAGCTCCCTGCGGGAGGGACCTCCCCTACAATGAGCAGTTCTTC.

The rearrangement links TRBV29-1 to TRBJ2-7; 10 nucleotides line up with TRBD2. The V segment lost 0 bases and the J segment 0 bases; nucleotides outside the gene matches: 2. The CDR3 covers 15 residues. CDR1 is SQVTM and CDR2 is ANQGSEA in the germline V gene. For the CDR3, the DNA is TGCAGCGTTGAAGAGGGACTAGCGAACTCCTACGAGCAGTACTTC. Protein product: CSVEEGLANSYEQYF.